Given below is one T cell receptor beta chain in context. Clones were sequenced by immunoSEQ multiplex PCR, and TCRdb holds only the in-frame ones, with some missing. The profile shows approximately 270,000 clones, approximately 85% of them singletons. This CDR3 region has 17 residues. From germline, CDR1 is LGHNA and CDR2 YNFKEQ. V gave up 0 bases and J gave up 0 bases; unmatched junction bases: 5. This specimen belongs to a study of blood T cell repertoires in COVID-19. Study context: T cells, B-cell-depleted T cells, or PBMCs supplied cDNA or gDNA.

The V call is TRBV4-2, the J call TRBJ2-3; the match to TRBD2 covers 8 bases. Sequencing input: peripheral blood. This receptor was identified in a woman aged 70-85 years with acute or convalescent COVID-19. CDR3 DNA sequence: TGTGCCAGCAGCCAAGAAGTAGCGGGGTTTAGCACAGATACGCAGTATTTT. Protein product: CASSQEVAGFSTDTQYF.